This note documents a single T cell receptor (beta chain) sequence. Its antigen is not identified. Clones were read by immunoSEQ multiplex PCR, and TCRdb kept only the in-frame ones, dropping some. The data hold roughly 20,000 clones, with about two thirds observed a single time. This sample is drawn from a study of vaccination effects on CD4 cells after COVID-19. Looking at the study overall: Participants got two doses of BNT162b2 or mRNA-1273 vaccine.

Germline V gene sequence: CDR1 SGHTA, CDR2 FQGNSA. V lost 3 bases, J lost 7 bases, and 8 bases stayed unmatched. The CDR3 runs to 16 residues. Expansion of antigen-specific CD4+ T cells with viral peptide pools was carried out by the ViraFEST assay before sequencing. Subsequent to a culture period of less than twelve days, CD4+ T cells were isolated. On both days 3 and 7, half of the culture medium was replaced with IL-2 medium. Study conclusions and caveats: Clones that were induced by infection or by vaccine showed marked contraction late after vaccination. Convalescent patients in the study were few, and early post-infection timepoints were absent.

The receptor was isolated from a human donor who received a COVID-19 vaccine. This rearrangement joins TRBV7-2 to TRBJ2-1, with 11 nucleotides matching TRBD2. The sample here was CD4+ T cells from PBMCs cultured with HCoV-229E spike peptides, taken before COVID-19 vaccination. The CDR3 spells CASSLGLAGGLNEQFF. In nucleotides, the CDR3 is TGTGCCAGCAGCTTGGGCCTAGCGGGGGGCCTGAATGAGCAGTTCTTC.